This T cell receptor (beta chain) was identified in a study of cytomegalovirus exposure and HLA in healthy donors. Whole-study results and caveats: Some public TCRs appeared in many individuals, while most sequences were rare. Several V segments, TRBV6-2 and TRBV6-3 among them, could not be told apart and were dropped.

PCR amplification relied on 60 Vbeta primers (plus 13 Jbeta primers). Sequenced by immunoSEQ multiplex PCR; TCRdb stores in-frame clones only, minus some. Its clone listing holds 100,000 to 150,000 clones. About this clone: Its antigen remains unknown.

Germline V lookup: CDR1 SGHAT, CDR2 FQNNGV. This CDR3 has 15 amino acids. Between the trimmed V and J ends, which lost 4 bases and 0 bases, there was a span of 12 bases. What was sequenced was PBMCs. This sequence joins TRBV11-2 and TRBJ1-2; no clear D gene. This TCR derives from a woman aged 40 to 50 in good health and CMV-seropositive. DNA for the CDR3: TGTGCCAGCAGCTCGATACAGTCTTCTAACTATGGCTACACCTTC. Translating it yields CASSSIQSSNYGYTF.